The 24 T cell receptor beta chains in this list originate from one sample, sequenced in a study of human T cells and chemical hapten exposure. As for time point: patch test 2, 6 weeks after DPC sensitization. The treatment: therapeutic diphenylcyclopropenone sensitization with weekly scalp DPC. TCRdb reanalysed the RACE reads using MiXCR and keeps one entry per CDR3 protein. The table has over 85,000 distinct CDR3 sequences, about 9% seen once. The sequences come from whole blood, collected in connection with sensitization to the hapten diphenylcyclopropenone (DPC). The receptors originated from a woman aged 40-49 years with alopecia areata. Some clones in this sample may be carry-over from other donors' samples.

V gene TRBV28 combines with J gene TRBJ2-7; D ambiguous. This CDR3 contains 14 residues. The ends were cut back, 5 bases at V and 6 bases at J, with 17 bases in the middle. Germline CDR1 MDHEN, CDR2 SYDVKM. CDR3 in amino acids: CASSLVRLWAEQYF. The CDR3 DNA is TGTGCCAGCAGTCTTGTCAGGCTTTGGGCCGAGCAGTACTTC. Full variable domain (missing parts from reference TRBV28 and TRBJ2-7): DVKVTQSSRYLVKRTGEKVFLECVQDMDHENMFWYRQDPGLGLRLIYFSYDVKMKEKGDIPEGYSVSREKKERFSLILESASTNQTSMYLCASSLVRLWAEQYFGPGTRLTVT.

In this sample, this clonotype turned up a few times. The chain has TRBV11-1 and TRBJ2-1; D is unresolved. CDR1 SGHAT and CDR2 FQDESV come from the germline V gene (reference sequence). V lost 5 bases to trimming and J lost 3 bases, with 11 bases between them. The CDR3 sequence is 14 residues long. The chain's CDR3 is CASSPPGIYNEQFF. The CDR3 DNA sequence: TGTGCCAGCAGCCCGCCTGGGATCTACAATGAGCAGTTCTTC.

This clonotype was counted at least ten times. The rearrangement uses TRBV6-2 or TRBV6-3 and TRBJ1-5; D is undetermined. The germline V gene encodes CDR1 MNHEY and CDR2 SVGEGT. The CDR3 is 12 amino acids. V was clipped by 6 bases and J by 0 bases, with 3 bases between them. The CDR3 reads CASRYSNQPQHF. In DNA form, the CDR3 reads TGTGCCAGCAGATATAGCAATCAGCCCCAGCATTTT.

V is TRBV15 and J is TRBJ1-1; D unresolved. V was cut by 3 bases and J by 1 base, with 6 bases left in between. The CDR3 consists of 13 residues. Germline loops: CDR1 LNHNV, CDR2 YYDKDF (reference sequence). CDR3 nucleotides: TGTGCCACCAGCAGTTTACAGAACACTGAAGCTTTCTTT. Its protein is CATSSLQNTEAFF.

This clonotype was seen ten or more times. This sequence joins TRBV15 and TRBJ1-3; 11 bases align to TRBD1. This CDR3 is built from 17 residues. Germline CDR1 LNHNV, CDR2 YYDKDF (reference sequence). The V segment lost 5 bases and the J segment 3 bases; nucleotides outside the gene matches: 9. This chain's CDR3 is CATSGGQGALLGNTIYF. The CDR3 DNA reads as TGTGCCACCAGCGGTGGACAGGGGGCGCTTCTTGGAAACACCATATATTTT.

This clonotype appeared many times. The rearrangement joins TRBV15 to TRBJ1-6, with D perhaps TRBD1 (6 bases). The germline V gene encodes CDR1 LNHNV and CDR2 YYDKDF (reference sequence). Trimming pared 5 bases from V and 12 bases from J, leaving 26 bases between. The CDR3 covers 17 residues. Here the CDR3 reads CATSGGRTGHITRPLHF. CDR3 DNA: TGTGCCACCAGCGGAGGCCGCACGGGACACATAACCCGACCCCTCCACTTT.

The chain uses TRBV7-9 and TRBJ1-5, with TRBD1 as a possible D gene (6 bases). The germline V and J ends were trimmed by 8 bases and 6 bases, with 20 bases remaining between them. This CDR3 contains 15 residues. CDR1 SEHNR and CDR2 FQNEAQ come from the germline V gene (reference sequence). DNA for the CDR3: TGTGCCAGCGCCGGGACCACGGGGGGCGCTCAGCCCCAGCATTTT. Its translation is CASAGTTGGAQPQHF.

This clonotype was counted a few times. V and J are TRBV29-1 and TRBJ1-1, with 8 nucleotides matching TRBD1. Germline CDR1 SQVTM, CDR2 ANQGSEA. The junction had 8 bases not matched to a gene; V was cut back by 4 bases and J by 4 bases. The CDR3 sequence is 14 residues long. The CDR3 protein is CSVVQGVGGTEAFF. CDR3 DNA: TGCAGCGTTGTACAGGGGGTTGGTGGCACTGAAGCTTTCTTT.

The chain joins TRBV24-1 to TRBJ1-2; TRBD1 is a possible D gene (6 bases). V dropped 7 bases and J dropped 8 bases, with 10 bases sitting between them. CDR1 is KGHDR and CDR2 is SFDVKD in the germline V gene. The CDR3 is 11 residues long. The CDR3 nucleotides are TGTGCCACCAGCTACAGGGAAGGCTACACCTTC. This sequence encodes CATSYREGYTF.

This clonotype was detected only a few times. This chain links TRBV28 with TRBJ2-7; no reliable D call. Germline-derived CDR1 and CDR2 are MDHEN and SYDVKM. V lost 5 bases and J 2 bases, leaving 13 bases between the germline ends. The CDR3 runs to 14 residues. CDR3 region: CASSRAGATYEQYF. CDR3 in DNA: TGTGCCAGCAGTAGGGCAGGAGCGACCTACGAGCAGTACTTC. The variable domain in full, completed from reference TRBV28 and TRBJ2-7, reads DVKVTQSSRYLVKRTGEKVFLECVQDMDHENMFWYRQDPGLGLRLIYFSYDVKMKEKGDIPEGYSVSREKKERFSLILESASTNQTSMYLCASSRAGATYEQYFGPGTRLTVT.

This sequence joins TRBV7-4 and TRBJ2-3, with D perhaps assigned TRBD1 or TRBD2 (6 bases each). The CDR3 runs 11 residues. Trimming cost V 4 bases and J 14 bases, with 13 bases left between them. In germline, CDR1 is SGHVT, CDR2 SQSDAQ. Here the CDR3 reads CASSSTGGGYF. The CDR3 nucleotides read TGTGCCAGCAGCTCGACAGGAGGGGGGTATTTT.

This clonotype has a handful of counts. One junction end disagrees with the germline gene, perhaps due to a read error. The chain has TRBV28 and TRBJ2-7, with unresolved D. Germline CDR1 MDHEN, CDR2 SYDVKM. The CDR3 is 12 amino acids. CDR3 sequence: CASSLGFGPALF. The DNA for the CDR3 is TGTGCCAGCAGTTTAGGGTTCGGCCCGGCTCTATTC.

The sample holds many counts of this clonotype. The V and J genes are TRBV6-2 or TRBV6-3 and TRBJ2-3, with 8 bases that match TRBD1. The V gene's germline CDR1 is MNHEY and CDR2 SVGEGT. The CDR3 spans 16 residues. V lost 4 bases, J lost 3 bases, and 9 bases stayed unmatched. The CDR3 DNA follows: TGTGCCAGCAGTTCCAGGGGGCAGCGGGTGACAGATACGCAGTATTTT. Its translation: CASSSRGQRVTDTQYF.

This clonotype has ten or more counts. This sequence joins TRBV20-1 and TRBJ2-7; 7 positions agree with TRBD1. Germline loops: CDR1 DFQATT, CDR2 SNEGSKA (reference sequence). V lost 2 bases to trimming and J lost 3 bases; unmatched junction nucleotides: 1. CDR3 size: 12 residues. CDR3 residues: CSARRDSYEQYF. CDR3 nucleotides: TGCAGTGCTAGAAGGGACAGCTACGAGCAGTACTTC.

This clonotype has more than one count but fewer than ten. CDR3 protein: CASWGQDKEKLFF. Written as DNA, the CDR3 is TGTGCCAGTTGGGGACAGGATAAAGAAAAACTGTTTTTT. This chain uses TRBV19 with TRBJ1-4; 8 nucleotides match TRBD1. The CDR3 is made up of 13 amino acids. The V gene end was trimmed by 8 bases and the J gene end by 8 bases; junction bases not matched to a gene: 7. CDR1 LNHDA and CDR2 SQIVND come from the germline V gene (reference sequence).

There are a few counts of this clonotype. The rearrangement links TRBV2 to TRBJ2-3; 8 bases agree with TRBD2. This CDR3 has 16 amino acids. J gave up 5 bases and V 0 bases, and 7 bases lay outside the gene matches. Germline lookup yields CDR1 SNHLY and CDR2 FYNNEI. Here the CDR3 DNA reads TGTGCCAGCAGTGAAGCGGAAGCGGGAGTCGGAGATACGCAGTATTTT. Residues: CASSEAEAGVGDTQYF.

The gene calls are TRBV6-7 and TRBJ2-1; 11 nucleotides match TRBD2. TRBV6-7 is an open reading frame, and its role is uncertain. CDR3 length: 12 residues. Here the CDR3 reads CASGRDYNEQFF. The CDR3 DNA follows: TGTGCTAGCGGGAGGGACTACAATGAGCAGTTCTTC.

This clonotype was observed a few times. This sequence joins TRBV6-5 and TRBJ2-5, with TRBD2 matching over 9 bases. V shed 0 bases and J 1 base; nucleotides not matched to a gene: 3. The CDR3 is 16 residues long. The germline CDR1 and CDR2 sequences are MNHEY and SVGAGI. The CDR3 spells CASSYSTSGGQETQYF. CDR3 DNA: TGTGCCAGCAGTTACTCGACTAGCGGAGGCCAAGAGACCCAGTACTTC.

This clonotype was counted many times. The rearrangement uses TRBV20-1 and TRBJ2-3; 11 bases line up with TRBD2. CDR1 and CDR2 from the germline V gene are DFQATT and SNEGSKA (reference sequence). V was pared by 0 bases and J by 4 bases, with 9 bases of the junction left unmatched. This CDR3 region has 17 residues. CDR3 nucleotide sequence: TGCAGTGCTAGAGATCCCCAAACTAGCGGGAGCCCAGATACGCAGTATTTT. It translates to CSARDPQTSGSPDTQYF.

This clonotype has a count of ten or more. The genes are TRBV6-2 or TRBV6-3 and TRBJ2-7; 8 bases agree with TRBD1. The J segment lost 5 bases and the V segment lost 6 bases, leaving 9 bases of the junction unmatched. Germline lookup yields CDR1 MNHEY and CDR2 SVGEGT. CDR3 length: 14 amino acids. The CDR3 is CASSPRTGPHEQYF. CDR3 nucleotide sequence: TGTGCCAGCAGCCCACGGACAGGGCCCCACGAGCAGTACTTC.

The rearrangement joins TRBV13 to TRBJ2-1; 10 bases line up with TRBD2. CDR3 length equals 15 residues. CDR1 PRHDT and CDR2 FYEKMQ come from the germline V gene (reference sequence). J was trimmed by 8 bases and V by 5 bases; bases with no gene match: 9. This chain's CDR3 is CASSPASGGLHEQFF. CDR3 sequence (DNA): TGTGCCAGCAGCCCAGCTAGCGGGGGCCTCCATGAGCAGTTCTTC.

This chain joins TRBV3-1 and TRBJ2-2, with 14 positions matching TRBD2. Trimming removed 3 bases from V and 6 bases from J; junction bases left unmatched: 3. CDR1 is LGHDT and CDR2 is YNNKEL in the germline V gene (reference sequence). This CDR3 contains 16 residues. The chain's CDR3 is CASSQGLAGDPGELFF. Written as DNA, the CDR3 is TGTGCCAGCAGCCAGGGACTAGCGGGAGATCCCGGGGAGCTGTTTTTT. The complete variable domain, with remaining parts taken from reference TRBV3-1 and TRBJ2-2, reads DTAVSQTPKYLVTQMGNDKSIKCEQNLGHDTMYWYKQDSKKFLKIMFSYNNKELIINETVPNRFSPKSPDKAHLNLHINSLELGDSAVYFCASSQGLAGDPGELFFGEGSRLTVL.

This chain uses TRBV7-8 with TRBJ2-3; TRBD2 matches 7 bases. The V and J ends lost 4 bases and 2 bases, in that order; junction bases with no gene match: 9. This CDR3 is 16 amino acids long. Per the germline V gene, CDR1 is SGHVS and CDR2 is FQNEAQ. CDR3 loop: CASSWRRGKNTDTQYF. CDR3 in DNA: TGTGCCAGCAGCTGGAGGCGGGGGAAAAACACAGATACGCAGTATTTT.

This clonotype was seen more than once but under ten times. The chain links TRBV5-4 to TRBJ2-3; D gene unclear. The V end lost 0 bases, the J end lost 6 bases, and 8 bases lay between the germline ends. CDR1 is SGHNT and CDR2 is YYREEE in the germline V gene (reference sequence). CDR3 length: 13 residues. The CDR3 reads CASSLEGEDTQYF. CDR3 sequence (DNA): TGTGCCAGCAGCTTGGAAGGCGAGGATACGCAGTATTTT. The whole variable domain, remainder taken from reference TRBV5-4 and TRBJ2-3, is ETGVTQSPTHLIKTRGQQVTLRCSSQSGHNTVSWYQQALGQGPQFIFQYYREEENGRGNFPPRFSGLQFPNYSSELNVNALELDDSALYLCASSLEGEDTQYFGPGTRLTVL.